Sequencing of this T cell receptor (beta chain) was carried out in a study of blood T cell repertoires in COVID-19. Study at large: COVID-19 samples, acute and convalescent, were from the United States, Italy and Spain. Sample material is recorded as cDNA or gDNA derived from T cells, B-cell-depleted T cells, or PBMCs.

This clone was seen a few times. In the authors' workflow: Nucleated cell counts were estimated from reference gene primer amplification. TCRdb's copy holds only in-frame clones and misses some; the assay was immunoSEQ multiplex PCR. Clone size and the V and J calls come from that table; the DNA yielded D and trimming. The table has roughly 140,000 clones, roughly 89% seen once. V gave up 1 base and J gave up 8 bases, with 17 bases separating them. From germline, CDR1 is SGHTA and CDR2 FQGNSA. The CDR3 has 15 amino acids. The rearrangement links TRBV7-2 to TRBJ1-2; D is possibly TRBD1 (6 bases). Sequencing was carried out using peripheral blood. The TCR was taken from a woman in her thirties or forties with acute or convalescent COVID-19. The CDR3 DNA reads as TGTGCCAGCAGCTTAGGGGGCAGGGGTTCGGGCGGCTACACCTTC. Protein sequence: CASSLGGRGSGGYTF.